This TCR beta chain was obtained from a study of blood T cells in healthy people across ages (dated by TCRdb to between 2014 and 2017). General notes on the study: Template switching captured roughly one uniquely barcoded TCR beta cDNA molecule per two T cells in model experiments. Age-related changes in TCR beta repertoire diversity were measured in the study by deep sequencing normalized with unique cDNA molecular identifiers. The donors were split into four age groups: young (average about 15 years), middle-aged (39), aged (over 55) and long-lived (about 82). To avoid experimental bias, donors of different ages were spread randomly across the sequencing lanes. Using the same blood draw, the study looked at two additional independent replicas of 1 million unique cDNA reads for two donors, one aged 18 to 29 and the other aged 80 or older.

Regarding this clonotype: Its antigen specificity is not known. The input lacks base qualities; no much larger clone sits a single base away.

The library was obtained by 5' RACE. A second about 7 to 12 cycle PCR used a sample-barcoded 5' primer and a J-beta primer mix. Each TCR beta cDNA molecule received a unique molecular identifier from a template-switch 5' adaptor carrying 12 random nucleotides. Each sample yielded at least 2.5 million CDR3-containing paired-end reads. First-strand cDNA was synthesized from all RNA with the Mint cDNA synthesis kit, primed by a TRBC-specific oligonucleotide. All cDNA was treated with uracil-DNA glycosylase and then went through a first 18-cycle PCR with the universal primers M1SS and BC2_uni_R. The published analysis was carried out like this. Each sample was normalized by randomly selecting 1 million high-quality reads, each carrying a distinct molecular identifier. Instead of being binned into consensus sequences, reads with shared molecular identifiers were discarded. MiTCR, run with a Q25 quality threshold and the strictest error-elimination algorithm, handled CDR3 identification, clonotype clustering and error correction. A nonparametric unseen species model with Euler transformation was used to estimate a lower bound on total TCR beta diversity. TCRdb reprocessing: public reads trimmed at Q25 with fastp, clones called with MiXCR, in-frame beta chains kept. Merged by CDR3 protein, the rows form single entries marked with the most common genes and DNA. These V and J calls are TCRdb output, not the study's own analysis. The sample records approximately 2,000,000 distinct CDR3 sequences, approximately 40% of which are singletons. 20% to 25% of the sample is taken by the ten largest.

V is cut by 0 bases and J by 3 bases, and the space between the germline ends is 20 bases. The CDR3 spans 18 residues, from the cysteine through the phenylalanine. Just the 54-base CDR3 DNA is kept, in frame starting at base 1. CDR1 and CDR2 are drawn from the germline V gene (reference sequence): SEHNR, FQNEAQ. Donors were roughly 40 systemically healthy Caucasian individuals from Russia aged roughly 6 to 100 years. About 10 milliliters of peripheral blood were drawn from each donor into EDTA-treated Vacutainer tubes. Ficoll-Paque density-gradient centrifugation was used to isolate PBMCs, with at least 6.5 million obtained per sample. Trizol reagent was used to extract total RNA from PBMCs, with at least 6 micrograms per sample. For every donor, flow cytometry on a PBMC aliquot measured the percentage of naive CD45RAhigh/CD27high T cells. What the study reported, not specific to this receptor: Conclusive comparison of naive and antigen-experienced compartments was prevented by the profiling of bulk unsorted PBMCs. Because the CMV infection status of the donors was unknown, age-related changes in expanded clonotypes may potentially have been confounded. The percentage of naive T cells measured by flow cytometry correlated strongly with observed TCR beta diversity. Estimates of total diversity based on one million sequenced T cells were considered lower bounds and underestimates. As age increased, observed TCR beta diversity per million T cells dropped in a roughly linear way, and a significant reduction was already evident by age around 41. Compared with the aged group, the long-lived group had more naive CD4+ T cells, fewer expanded clones and increased TCR diversity, a pattern suggesting age selection.

The source material was blood. The rearranged segments are TRBV7-9 and TRBJ1-2; no D segment can be confidently identified. This TCR was sampled from a human donor in good health. The CDR3 protein is CASSLARGNPRADYGYTF. The DNA sequence is TGTGCCAGCAGCTTAGCGCGTGGTAACCCCCGGGCCGACTATGGCTACACCTTC.